This T cell receptor beta chain was recovered during a study of blood T cell repertoires in COVID-19. Whole-study context: Researchers got acute and convalescent COVID-19 samples from the United States, Italy and Spain. PBMCs, B-cell-depleted T cells, or T cells provided the cDNA or gDNA that made up the material.

V was pared by 2 bases and J by 6 bases, with 18 bases between. CDR1 and CDR2 from the germline V gene are SGDLS and YYNGEE. CDR3 length equals 16 residues. TCRdb keeps only in-frame clones here, not all; method: immunoSEQ multiplex PCR. The table records under 350,000 clones, 85% to 90% of them present only once. Sequencing input: peripheral blood. The TCR sequence derives from a human donor in a cohort sampled during active COVID-19. The chain employs TRBV9 and TRBJ2-1; D gene uncertain. For the CDR3, the DNA is TGTGCCAGCAGCGTCCGACTTACCCCCCCACTCAATGAGCAGTTCTTC. Protein sequence: CASSVRLTPPLNEQFF.